This T cell receptor beta chain derives from a study of beta chain features in type 1 diabetes. Overall study results and limits: Patients with Type 1 diabetes showed moderately but significantly shorter TCRB CDR3s in all four CD4+ subsets.

The investigators reverse transcribed all of the isolated RNA, so they sequenced expressed TCRB transcripts. Naive, central memory and regulatory T cell samples produced a mean of about 3.5 million reads. Sequenced by immunoSEQ multiplex PCR; TCRdb stores in-frame clones only, minus some. The sample has 550,000 to 850,000 clones; around 15% are singletons. Trimming took 1 base from V and 7 from J, leaving 11 bases between them. Germline assignment: CDR1 GTSNPN and CDR2 SVGIG (reference sequence). The CDR3 is 14 residues long. This clone was counted only a few times. The antigen is undetermined. Sequenced: naive CD4+ T cells from blood. The origin of this receptor is a man between 18 and 29 years old with type 1 diabetes. The J gene is TRBJ1-6, the V gene TRBV30; D may be TRBD1 (5 bases). The CDR3 loop is CAWSGGTNNSPLHF. The DNA for the CDR3 is TGTGCCTGGAGTGGGGGGACTAACAATTCACCCCTCCACTTT.